This T cell receptor beta chain was identified in a study of patients and donors after allogeneic stem cell transplantation. Each CDR3 protein gets one entry after TCRdb re-called the RT-PCR reads with MiXCR. Seen here are hundreds of thousands of distinct CDR3 sequences, 12% to 15% observed once, and the top ten hold 11%. V lost 2 bases to trimming and J lost 1 base; unmatched junction nucleotides: 2. This CDR3 is built from 16 residues. Germline V gene data show CDR1 as SGHVS and CDR2 as FNYEAQ. This clonotype was seen repeatedly, ten times or more. This receptor was obtained from a human donor who was either an allogeneic HSCT recipient or a stem cell or donor lymphocyte infusion donor (not recorded which). It is not recorded whose cells these are; they may come from a transplant donor. Sequencing input: blood, either unsorted or a sorted T cell fraction (not recorded which). V gene TRBV7-6 combines with J gene TRBJ2-4; 10 nucleotides match TRBD2. CDR3 coding DNA: TGTGCCAGCAGCTTAAATAGCGGGGGGGCCAAAAACATTCAGTACTTC. This codes for CASSLNSGGAKNIQYF. The entire variable domain, with the rest obtained from reference TRBV7-6 and TRBJ2-4, is as follows: GAGVSQSPRYKVTKRGQDVALRCDPISGHVSLYWYRQALGQGPEFLTYFNYEAQQDKSGLPNDRFSAERPEGSISTLTIQRTEQRDSAMYRCASSLNSGGAKNIQYFGAGTRLSVL.